These T cell receptor beta chains were read from a single sample in a study of cytomegalovirus exposure and HLA in healthy donors. Clones were sequenced by immunoSEQ multiplex PCR, and TCRdb holds only the in-frame ones, with some missing. The data hold 250,000 to 300,000 clones, with 80% to 90% observed a single time. The material sequenced was PBMCs. The receptors here all came from a woman younger than 35 in good health and CMV-seronegative. Each CDR3 is given with its conserved first and last residue. A D gene is named only where the DNA matches it firmly. Clone size is not always given. Where it is, it says once, few, many or a class for expanded clones.

v_gene,abundance,j_gene,d_gene,CDR3nt,CDR3aa
TRBV18,-,TRBJ1-5,TRBD1,TGTGCCAGCTCACCAGATGGACAGGTGTATCAGCCCCAGCATTTT,CASSPDGQVYQPQHF
TRBV28,once,TRBJ1-2,-,TGTGCCAGCAGTTCCACCGGGGAAAACTATGGCTACACCTTC,CASSSTGENYGYTF
TRBV7-9,few,TRBJ2-7,-,TGTGCCAGCAGCCCCACAGGGTTCTACGAGCAGTACTTC,CASSPTGFYEQYF
TRBV5-1,-,TRBJ1-1,-,TGCGCCAGCCTCATTCGGCCCGGACGAGGGACTGAAGCTTTCTTT,CASLIRPGRGTEAFF
TRBV14,-,TRBJ2-3,TRBD1,TGTGCCAGCAGCCCACAGGGGGCTTTCACAGATACGCAGTATTTT,CASSPQGAFTDTQYF
TRBV7-9,-,TRBJ2-6,-,TGTGCCAGCAGACCACTAGGGGGCTCTGGGGCCAACGTCCTGACTTTC,CASRPLGGSGANVLTF
TRBV27,-,TRBJ1-1,TRBD1,TGTGCCAGCAGTAGTATGGGACAGGGGTGGACTGAAGCTTTCTTT,CASSSMGQGWTEAFF
TRBV13,-,TRBJ2-1,-,TGTGCCAGCAGCCCATCCCGGATTATAGCAAGGTCCTACAATGAGCAGTTCTTC,CASSPSRIIARSYNEQFF
TRBV11-2,-,TRBJ1-5,-,TGTGCCAGCAGCTTAGAAGAGACAGATTATAGCAATCAGCCCCAGCATTTT,CASSLEETDYSNQPQHF
TRBV25-1,-,TRBJ1-1,-,TGTGCCGCCTCGAGGGGGGGCTTTGACACTGAAGCTTTCTTT,CAASRGGFDTEAFF
TRBV19,-,TRBJ2-4,-,TGTGCCAGTAGTATTTTAGGACTTCGAGGCATTCAGTACTTC,CASSILGLRGIQYF
TRBV6-6,-,TRBJ2-7,TRBD1,TGTGCCAGCAGTTACGAAGGGGGCGCCTACGAGCAGTACTTC,CASSYEGGAYEQYF
TRBV27,-,TRBJ1-5,-,TGTGCCAGCAGTCGGGACATCAATCAGCCCCAGCATTTT,CASSRDINQPQHF
TRBV2,-,TRBJ2-5,TRBD1,TGTGCCAGCAGCGACAGGGTTTACCAAGAGACCCAGTACTTC,CASSDRVYQETQYF
TRBV28,-,TRBJ1-2,-,TGTGCCAGCAGGTTGACCAGGGGATGGCATGGCTACACCTTC,CASRLTRGWHGYTF
TRBV2,-,TRBJ1-4,-,TGTGCCAGCAGTGAAATTAGGACAACGAGAAAACTGTTTTTT,CASSEIRTTRKLFF
TRBV28,-,TRBJ2-7,-,TGTGCCAGCATCTCCCCGCTGGGGGGCTCCTACGAGCAGTACTTC,CASISPLGGSYEQYF
TRBV6-1,once,TRBJ2-4,TRBD1,TGTGCCAGCAGTGATAGCCGGACAGGGCGGTACATTCAGTACTTC,CASSDSRTGRYIQYF
TRBV19,-,TRBJ2-7,-,TGTGCCAGTAGTAGGGGGCATCCTGACTCCTACGAGCAGTACTTC,CASSRGHPDSYEQYF
TRBV9,-,TRBJ2-7,TRBD1,TGTGCCAGCAGCGGTTGGGGGGACAGGGAATACGAGCAGTACTTC,CASSGWGDREYEQYF
TRBV5-5,-,TRBJ1-5,TRBD1,TGTGCCAGCAGTTCCGGGACAGGGACTTATAGCAATCAGCCCCAGCATTTT,CASSSGTGTYSNQPQHF
TRBV5-1,-,TRBJ2-3,TRBD1,TGCGCCAGCAGCGCTGGGACAGGGGGGCGCACAGATACGCAGTATTTT,CASSAGTGGRTDTQYF
TRBV5-4,-,TRBJ2-7,TRBD1,TGTGCCAGCACCCGCGACAGGGCCTACGAGCAGTACTTC,CASTRDRAYEQYF